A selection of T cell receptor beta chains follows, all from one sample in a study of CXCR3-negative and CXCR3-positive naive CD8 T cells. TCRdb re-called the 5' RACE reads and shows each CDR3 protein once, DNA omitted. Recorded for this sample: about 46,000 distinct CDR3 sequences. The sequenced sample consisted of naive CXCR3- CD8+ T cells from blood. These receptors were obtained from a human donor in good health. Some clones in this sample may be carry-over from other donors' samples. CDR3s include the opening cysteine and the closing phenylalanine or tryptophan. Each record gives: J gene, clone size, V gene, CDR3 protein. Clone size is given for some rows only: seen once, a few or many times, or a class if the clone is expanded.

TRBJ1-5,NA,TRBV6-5,CASSSSTGTSNQPQHF
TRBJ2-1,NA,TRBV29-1,CSVSSGRTAYNEQFF
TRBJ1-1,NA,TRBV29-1,CSVDRGMNTEAFF
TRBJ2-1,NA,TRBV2,CASSGQRSSYNEQFF
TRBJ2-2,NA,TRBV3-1,CASSKVTGDGELFF
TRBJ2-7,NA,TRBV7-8,CASSLTEAYEQYF
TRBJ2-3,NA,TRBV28,CASSSVAGTDTQYF
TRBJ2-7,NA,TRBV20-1,CSARGRGSSYEQYF
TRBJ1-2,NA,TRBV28,CASSLRGESKANYGYTF
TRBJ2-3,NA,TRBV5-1,CASSLAGTDTQYF
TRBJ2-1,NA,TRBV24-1,CATSDWTGADNQQFF
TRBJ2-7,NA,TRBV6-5,CASSYRTGAYEQYF
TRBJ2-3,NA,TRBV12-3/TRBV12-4,CASSFVVGGAVDTQYF
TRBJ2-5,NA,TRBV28,CASSPKVAEETQYF
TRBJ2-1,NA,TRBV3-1,CASSQVGGSVGSYNEQFF
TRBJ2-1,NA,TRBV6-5,CASSPAGTGGLGEQFF
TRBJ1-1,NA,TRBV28,CASSLGQVTEAFF
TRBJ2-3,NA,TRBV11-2,CASSTMGGGLTDTQYF
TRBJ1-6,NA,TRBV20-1,CSALRLPLGSPLHF
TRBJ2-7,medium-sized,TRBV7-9,CASSLPGQFFEQYF
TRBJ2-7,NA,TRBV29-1,CSVSLAGDSYEQYF
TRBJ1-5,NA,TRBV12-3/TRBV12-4,CASSSGNNQPQHF
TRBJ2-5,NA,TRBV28,CASREGRIQETQYF
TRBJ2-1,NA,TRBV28,CASSPNPGPSYNEQFF